A single sample is the source of the 28 T cell receptor beta chains below, sequenced in a study of vaccination effects on CD4 cells after COVID-19. These receptors have no identified antigens. Culturing for around ten days preceded CD4+ T cell isolation. Participants were given two doses of BNT162b2 or mRNA-1273 vaccine. Data came from immunoSEQ multiplex PCR; TCRdb stores just in-frame clones and leaves some out. The sample includes some 30,000 clones, 74% seen only once; the top ten take 14% to 15%. Sequenced here: CD4+ T cells from PBMCs cultured without peptide, sampled after COVID-19 vaccination. These receptors were taken from a human donor who received a COVID-19 vaccine.

The chain recombines TRBV5-5 with TRBJ1-2, with D hard to call. The CDR3 totals 13 residues. Trimming removed 0 bases from V and 2 bases from J, with 5 bases in between. Germline V CDR1 and CDR2: SGHKS, YYEKEE (reference sequence). The CDR3 loop reads CASSLARNYGYTF. In nucleotides, the CDR3 is TGTGCCAGCAGCTTGGCCAGGAACTATGGCTACACCTTC.

V and J are TRBV3-1 (or the pseudogene TRBV3-2) and TRBJ2-1; 12 bases are a match to TRBD2. The CDR3 consists of 12 residues. V was pared by 1 base and J by 15 bases, with 1 base of the junction left unmatched. In germline, CDR1 is LGHDT, CDR2 YNNKEL (reference sequence). DNA of the CDR3: TGTGCCAGCAGCCAAGCTAGCGGGAGGGGGTTCTTC. This encodes CASSQASGRGFF.

V and J are TRBV5-4 and TRBJ2-3, with 8 nucleotides matching TRBD2. In germline, CDR1 is SGHNT, CDR2 YYREEE (reference sequence). Germline trimming cut 3 bases from V and 2 bases from J; bases unmatched to any gene: 5. The CDR3 loop spans 15 amino acids. The CDR3 is CASSWAGGSTDTQYF. As DNA, the CDR3 is TGTGCCAGCAGCTGGGCGGGAGGCTCCACAGATACGCAGTATTTT.

The chain uses TRBV5-4 and TRBJ1-2; weak D call: TRBD1 (5 bases). This CDR3 spans 16 amino acids. V dropped 6 bases and J dropped 4 bases, with 22 bases sitting between them. The germline V gene has CDR1 SGHNT and CDR2 YYREEE (reference sequence). CDR3 in amino acids: CASTAWGRGLGYGYTF. CDR3 DNA sequence: TGTGCCAGCACCGCTTGGGGAAGGGGATTGGGCTATGGCTACACCTTC.

The genes are TRBV5-6 and TRBJ2-5; D may be TRBD1 (6 bases). From germline, CDR1 is SGHDT and CDR2 YYEEEE. V gave up 5 bases and J gave up 4 bases, with 15 bases separating them. The CDR3 loop spans 14 amino acids. Written as DNA, the CDR3 is TGTGCCAGCAGTGGGGGCCCGACCTCAGAGACCCAGTACTTC. It encodes CASSGGPTSETQYF.

The V call is TRBV19, the J call TRBJ1-6; 7 nucleotides line up with TRBD1. With 5 bases clipped from V and 7 bases from J, the junction kept 5 bases outside the gene matches. Germline CDR1 LNHDA, CDR2 SQIVND (reference sequence). The CDR3 loop spans 14 amino acids. Written as DNA, the CDR3 is TGTGCCAGTAGTCCAAGACAGGGCAATTCACCCCTCCACTTT. Amino acid sequence: CASSPRQGNSPLHF.

The chain is built from TRBV11-1 and TRBJ2-5, with D tentatively TRBD2 (7 bases). V was shortened by 3 bases and J by 5 bases, with 13 bases between the two germline ends. Per germline, CDR1 SGHAT and CDR2 FQDESV (reference sequence). This CDR3 has 14 residues. The CDR3 DNA is TGTGCCAGCAGCTTTGGGGGGGGCCGCGAGACCCAGTACTTC. As protein: CASSFGGGRETQYF.

The chain has TRBV7-9 and TRBJ1-2; D gene uncertain. The CDR3 consists of 12 residues. The V end was cut by 5 bases, the J end by 5 bases, with 9 bases between. Germline CDR1 and CDR2: SEHNR and FQNEAQ (reference sequence). The CDR3 sequence is CASSHPAYGYTF. CDR3 nucleotide sequence: TGTGCCAGCAGCCATCCAGCTTATGGCTACACCTTC.

This clone was picked up one time. The chain joins TRBV24-1 to TRBJ2-7; the match to TRBD2 covers 8 bases. The CDR3 loop spans 14 amino acids. V lost 7 bases to trimming and J lost 0 bases; unmatched junction nucleotides: 4. CDR1 is KGHDR and CDR2 is SFDVKD in the germline V gene. As DNA, the CDR3 is TGTGCCACCAGGGCCAGCGGGGGCTCCTACGAGCAGTACTTC. Translated, it gives CATRASGGSYEQYF.

The rearrangement uses TRBV18 and TRBJ1-1; D is unclear. V dropped 3 bases and J dropped 0 bases, with 5 bases sitting between them. There are 13 residues in the CDR3. Germline V gene sequence: CDR1 KGHSH, CDR2 LQKENI. In nucleotides, the CDR3 is TGTGCCAGCTCACCCCAGATGAACACTGAAGCTTTCTTT. Its translation: CASSPQMNTEAFF.

There are a few counts of this clone. The V call is TRBV20-1, the J call TRBJ1-1; D ambiguous. Germline V gene lookup returns CDR1 DFQATT and CDR2 SNEGSKA (reference sequence). Deletions cut 6 bases from V and 8 bases from J, with 13 bases between. CDR3 size: 11 residues. In nucleotides, the CDR3 is TGCAGTGCCCCCGGACCTGCGGAAGCTTTCTTT. Its translation: CSAPGPAEAFF.

The chain combines TRBV4-3 with TRBJ2-7, with D perhaps TRBD2 (6 bases). Per the germline V gene, CDR1 is LGHNA and CDR2 is YSLEER. V gave up 0 bases and J gave up 4 bases, with 13 bases separating them. This CDR3 has 15 amino acids. In DNA form, the CDR3 reads TGCGCCAGCAGCCAAGATAGCTGGGGGAGGTACGAGCAGTACTTC. Its translation is CASSQDSWGRYEQYF.

This sequence joins TRBV27 and TRBJ1-2, with a weak D call TRBD1 (5 bases). CDR3 size: 13 residues. The V and J ends lost 5 bases and 4 bases respectively, with 11 bases between them. In germline, CDR1 is MNHEY, CDR2 SMNVEV (reference sequence). CDR3 DNA sequence: TGTGCCAGCAGTCCGCTGGGGCGCTATGGCTACACCTTC. Its protein is CASSPLGRYGYTF.

The gene calls are TRBV18 and TRBJ2-1; 13 nucleotides align to TRBD2. CDR3 size: 15 residues. J was trimmed by 6 bases and V by 2 bases; bases with no gene match: 1. Germline V lookup: CDR1 KGHSH, CDR2 LQKENI. The CDR3 is CASSPTSGGANEQFF. CDR3 nucleotides: TGTGCCAGCTCACCAACTAGCGGGGGGGCCAATGAGCAGTTCTTC.

This clone appeared a few times. The chain is built from TRBV29-1 and TRBJ1-2; D is possibly TRBD1 (5 bases). V lost 2 bases to trimming and J lost 6 bases, with 10 bases between them. In germline, CDR1 is SQVTM, CDR2 ANQGSEA. This CDR3 region has 12 residues. The CDR3 loop reads CSVERLGDGYTF. The CDR3, as DNA: TGCAGCGTTGAAAGGTTGGGGGATGGCTACACCTTC.

This clone was seen more than once but under ten times. This chain connects TRBV6-6 to TRBJ2-2, with D unclear. V lost 4 bases and J lost 2, with 2 bases in between. Germline CDR1 MNHNY, CDR2 SVGAGI (reference sequence). This CDR3 contains 12 residues. In DNA form, the CDR3 reads TGTGCCAGCAGTTTCAACACCGGGGAGCTGTTTTTT. Amino acids: CASSFNTGELFF.

The V and J genes are TRBV6-1 and TRBJ1-5, with D perhaps matching TRBD1 (6 bases). The CDR3 extends over 18 amino acids. Germline assignment: CDR1 MNHNS and CDR2 SASEGT. Trimming removed 4 bases from V and 2 bases from J, with 21 bases in between. The CDR3 sequence: CASSGYTGSISGNQPQHF. Written as DNA, the CDR3 is TGTGCCAGCAGTGGGTACACAGGGTCGATATCCGGCAATCAGCCCCAGCATTTT.

V gene TRBV7-2 combines with J gene TRBJ2-1; possibly TRBD2 for D (6 bases). Germline assignment: CDR1 SGHTA and CDR2 FQGNSA. The CDR3 has 15 amino acids. Trimming took off 0 bases at V and 5 bases at J, with 11 bases between the two ends. The CDR3 spells CASSLAGGANNEQFF. The CDR3 bases are TGTGCCAGCAGCTTAGCGGGAGGCGCGAACAATGAGCAGTTCTTC.

This clone was seen a few times. The V and J genes are TRBV5-6 and TRBJ1-1; unclear D gene. Germline CDR1 SGHDT, CDR2 YYEEEE. V dropped 0 bases and J dropped 1 base, with 4 bases sitting between them. The CDR3 spans 13 residues. For the CDR3, the DNA is TGTGCCAGCAGCTTGGCCAGGAACACTGAAGCTTTCTTT. It translates to CASSLARNTEAFF.

The chain couples TRBV6-5 to TRBJ2-3; 8 bases match TRBD1. Germline values: CDR1 MNHEY, CDR2 SVGAGI. The V gene end was trimmed by 5 bases and the J gene end by 5 bases; junction bases not matched to a gene: 9. The CDR3 is made up of 15 amino acids. The CDR3 spells CASSPKDRAIDTQYF. The CDR3, as DNA: TGTGCCAGCAGTCCGAAGGACAGGGCCATAGATACGCAGTATTTT.

By proportion, this clone is medium-sized. The chain couples TRBV20-1 to TRBJ1-2; TRBD1 aligns across 8 bases. This CDR3 is 11 amino acids long. Germline values: CDR1 DFQATT, CDR2 SNEGSKA (reference sequence). J was trimmed by 6 bases and V by 6 bases; bases with no gene match: 3. The CDR3 DNA reads TGCAGTGCCCAGACAGGGGATGGCTACACCTTC. Translating it yields CSAQTGDGYTF.

This clone was detected once. This chain uses TRBV5-4 with TRBJ2-2; D is ambiguous. CDR1 SGHNT and CDR2 YYREEE come from the germline V gene (reference sequence). Trimming stripped 1 base from V and 3 bases from J, with 7 bases between. This CDR3 has 14 amino acids. CDR3: CASSLTDYTGELFF. CDR3 coding DNA: TGTGCCAGCAGCTTGACAGACTACACCGGGGAGCTGTTTTTT.

The V and J genes are TRBV21-1 and TRBJ1-1. TRBV21-1 is a known pseudogene. This CDR3 comprises 16 residues. The CDR3 sequence: CASSKGRGSMNTEAFF. DNA of the CDR3: TGTGCCAGCAGCAAAGGGAGGGGTTCCATGAACACTGAAGCTTTCTTT.

The chain couples TRBV11-2 to TRBJ1-6; D is uncertain. Trimming removed 1 base at V and 10 bases at J, with 11 bases between. Looked up from germline, CDR1 is SGHAT and CDR2 is FQNNGV. CDR3 length equals 14 residues. CDR3: CASSLVTIGSPLHF. CDR3 DNA: TGTGCCAGCAGCTTAGTGACCATCGGCTCACCCCTCCACTTT. The variable domain in full, completed from reference TRBV11-2 and TRBJ1-6, reads EAGVAQSPRYKIIEKRQSVAFWCNPISGHATLYWYQQILGQGPKLLIQFQNNGVVDDSQLPKDRFSAERLKGVDSTLKIQPAKLEDSAVYLCASSLVTIGSPLHFGNGTRLTVT.

The V call is TRBV5-8, the J call TRBJ1-2, with 7 nucleotides matching TRBD1. V trimming: 3 bases; J trimming: 4 bases; junction bases outside the gene matches: 6. The length of the CDR3 is 14 residues. Germline lookup yields CDR1 SGHTS and CDR2 YDEGEE. CDR3 coding DNA: TGTGCCAGCAGCTCAACAGGGGATGGCTATGGCTACACCTTC. Its translation: CASSSTGDGYGYTF.

The chain couples TRBV18 to TRBJ1-1; D remains ambiguous. Trimming cost V 3 bases and J 0 bases, with 8 bases left between them. This CDR3 spans 14 amino acids. CDR1 is KGHSH and CDR2 is LQKENI in the germline V gene. The CDR3 DNA reads TGTGCCAGCTCACCTACCGCTATGAACACTGAAGCTTTCTTT. Translating it yields CASSPTAMNTEAFF.

This clone came up a few times. The gene calls are TRBV7-3 and TRBJ1-1; TRBD1 matches 8 bases. The CDR3 has 15 amino acids. From germline, CDR1 is SGHTA and CDR2 FQGTGA. The J segment lost 0 bases and the V segment lost 5 bases, leaving 5 bases of the junction unmatched. The CDR3 loop is CASSPQTGVNTEAFF. Here the CDR3 DNA reads TGTGCCAGCAGCCCACAGACAGGGGTGAACACTGAAGCTTTCTTT.

The chain couples TRBV5-1 to TRBJ2-2, with D possibly matching TRBD2 (5 bases). Germline V gene lookup returns CDR1 SGHRS and CDR2 YFSETQ. CDR3 length: 14 amino acids. Trimming removed 0 bases at V and 6 bases at J, with 9 bases between. The CDR3 DNA reads as TGCGCCAGCAGCTTGGGGGGAGACGCCGGGGAGCTGTTTTTT. It yields the protein CASSLGGDAGELFF. The entire variable domain, with the rest obtained from reference TRBV5-1 and TRBJ2-2, is as follows: KAGVTQTPRYLIKTRGQQVTLSCSPISGHRSVSWYQQTPGQGLQFLFEYFSETQRNKGNFPGRFSGRQFSNSRSEMNVSTLELGDSALYLCASSLGGDAGELFFGEGSRLTVL.